One sample yielded the 13 T cell receptor beta chains listed below, sequenced in a study of spatial heterogeneity in lung cancer. General study findings and limits: Counts that tracked tumor mutation counts were those of expanded intratumoral alpha and beta TCRs.

Time point defined: sample taken at primary tumor resection. Antigen specificity for these receptors is unknown. TCRdb independently ran MiXCR on the 5' RACE reads; one entry per CDR3 protein. The table has several thousand distinct CDR3 sequences, about 3.2% seen once. The sequencing used lung tumor tissue, collected at surgery. Every receptor here comes from a male donor with early-stage non-small cell lung cancer.

Judged by abundance, this clonotype is medium-sized (0.01 to 0.1%). The chain uses TRBV18 and TRBJ1-1; D is possibly TRBD1 (5 bases). V was cut by 3 bases and J by 6 bases, with 14 bases left in between. The germline CDR1 and CDR2 sequences are KGHSH and LQKENI. The CDR3 sequence is 14 residues long. The CDR3 DNA is TGTGCCAGCTCACCCCGGGCGGGCAGGGCTGAAGCTTTCTTT. Its protein product is CASSPRAGRAEAFF.

This clonotype came up many times. This sequence joins TRBV29-1 and TRBJ2-2; D is tentatively TRBD1 or TRBD2 (7 bases each). Germline V gene sequence: CDR1 SQVTM, CDR2 ANQGSEA. The CDR3 has 14 residues. Trimming shortened V by 4 bases and J by 4 bases, and 13 bases separated the two germline ends. CDR3 in amino acids: CSVGGRGGTGELFF. CDR3 bases: TGCAGCGTTGGGGGCAGGGGGGGCACCGGGGAGCTGTTTTTT.

This clonotype rates as medium-sized. This sequence joins TRBV20-1 and TRBJ1-5; D unresolved. This CDR3 contains 15 residues. V was trimmed by 0 bases and J by 2 bases, leaving 11 bases between them. Germline V CDR1 and CDR2: DFQATT, SNEGSKA (reference sequence). This CDR3 is CSAREVKGGNQPQHF. CDR3 sequence (DNA): TGCAGTGCTAGAGAGGTCAAAGGAGGCAATCAGCCCCAGCATTTT.

Remarks on this clonotype: Likely a read error: the CDR3 ends without its conserved phenylalanine or tryptophan. No DNA is shown, since the ends of the CDR3 on it are uncertain; the CDR3 is the one TCRdb lists. CDR3 sequence: CSAKQNRGNTEACG. The chain links TRBV20-1 to TRBJ1-1; TRBD1, the table's D call, was not compared with the DNA. Looked up from germline, CDR1 is DFQATT and CDR2 is SNEGSKA (reference sequence). With termini counted, the CDR3 has 14 amino acids.

The gene calls are TRBV13 and TRBJ1-6; D is perhaps TRBD1 (6 bases). V was pared by 6 bases and J by 10 bases, with 16 bases between. Germline V gene lookup returns CDR1 PRHDT and CDR2 FYEKMQ (reference sequence). CDR3 length: 14 residues. CDR3 nucleotides: TGTGCCAGCAGAGAGGGGGTTGAAGGATCACCCCTCCACTTT. Its translation: CASREGVEGSPLHF.

This clonotype is termed medium-sized. V usage is TRBV5-5 and J usage is TRBJ1-4; D unresolved. Trimming pared 3 bases from V and 7 bases from J, leaving 13 bases between. Germline CDR1 SGHKS, CDR2 YYEKEE (reference sequence). The CDR3 length is 14 residues. This CDR3 reads CASSSAAPVEKLFF. The CDR3 DNA reads TGTGCCAGCAGCTCCGCCGCTCCTGTTGAAAAACTGTTTTTT.

By its share, this clonotype is medium-sized. The rearrangement joins TRBV5-1 to TRBJ1-2; maybe TRBD1 (5 bases). Germline loops: CDR1 SGHRS, CDR2 YFSETQ. The CDR3 sequence is 15 residues long. The V and J ends lost 4 bases and 6 bases respectively, with 19 bases between them. The CDR3 sequence: CASSTSTGTGNGYTF. The DNA of the CDR3 is TGCGCCAGCAGCACCTCCACAGGTACCGGGAATGGCTACACCTTC. Using reference TRBV5-1 and TRBJ1-2 for the parts outside the CDR3, the full variable domain is KAGVTQTPRYLIKTRGQQVTLSCSPISGHRSVSWYQQTPGQGLQFLFEYFSETQRNKGNFPGRFSGRQFSNSRSEMNVSTLELGDSALYLCASSTSTGTGNGYTFGSGTRLTVV.

This clonotype was seen only a few times. The rearrangement joins TRBV4-1 to TRBJ1-4; D perhaps matches TRBD1 (5 bases). This CDR3 region has 15 residues. CDR1 is MGHRA and CDR2 is YSYEKL in the germline V gene. V was trimmed by 0 bases and J by 8 bases, leaving 13 bases between them. Here the CDR3 DNA reads TGCGCCAGCAGCCAAGATTGGGGGGTTCAGGAAAAACTGTTTTTT. Its translation: CASSQDWGVQEKLFF.

By sample fraction, this clonotype is medium-sized. The chain recombines TRBV7-2 with TRBJ2-7, with D unresolved. The CDR3 consists of 13 residues. Germline V CDR1 and CDR2: SGHTA, FQGNSA. Trimming removed 3 bases at V and 0 bases at J, with 6 bases between. The CDR3: CASSLDSSYEQYF. CDR3 in DNA: TGTGCCAGCAGCTTGGATAGCTCCTACGAGCAGTACTTC.

There are many counts of this clonotype. The chain uses TRBV19 and TRBJ2-3, with TRBD1 identical over 12 bases. The germline V gene encodes CDR1 LNHDA and CDR2 SQIVND (reference sequence). V dropped 6 bases and J dropped 3; count of bases not matched to a gene: 10. The length of the CDR3 is 17 residues. The CDR3 is CASSSQPGQGATDTQYF. The CDR3 bases are TGTGCCAGTAGCTCCCAGCCGGGACAGGGGGCGACAGATACGCAGTATTTT.

This clonotype was found many times. This chain links TRBV21-1 with TRBJ1-3; the table's D call of TRBD1 was not tested on the DNA. TRBV21-1 has pseudogene status. This CDR3 has 15 amino acids. The CDR3 sequence: CASSPPGGAGNTIYF. For the CDR3, the DNA is TGTGCCAGCAGCCCTCCTGGGGGAGCTGGAAACACCATATATTTT.

This clonotype came up many times. The rearrangement joins TRBV2 to TRBJ2-1; D perhaps matches TRBD1 (6 bases). The CDR3 loop spans 13 amino acids. Trimming removed 1 base from V and 6 bases from J, with 7 bases in between. Per germline, CDR1 SNHLY and CDR2 FYNNEI. This chain's CDR3 is CASSEGGGNEQFF. Written as DNA, the CDR3 is TGTGCCAGCAGTGAAGGAGGGGGCAATGAGCAGTTCTTC.

This clonotype was counted ten times or more. J is TRBJ2-5 and V is TRBV4-1; maybe TRBD2 (5 bases). Per germline, CDR1 MGHRA and CDR2 YSYEKL. V lost 4 bases to trimming and J lost 2 bases, with 11 bases between them. CDR3 length: 14 residues. The CDR3 coding sequence is TGCGCCAGCAGCCGTTCGGAGGTACAAGAGACCCAGTACTTC. This gives the protein CASSRSEVQETQYF.